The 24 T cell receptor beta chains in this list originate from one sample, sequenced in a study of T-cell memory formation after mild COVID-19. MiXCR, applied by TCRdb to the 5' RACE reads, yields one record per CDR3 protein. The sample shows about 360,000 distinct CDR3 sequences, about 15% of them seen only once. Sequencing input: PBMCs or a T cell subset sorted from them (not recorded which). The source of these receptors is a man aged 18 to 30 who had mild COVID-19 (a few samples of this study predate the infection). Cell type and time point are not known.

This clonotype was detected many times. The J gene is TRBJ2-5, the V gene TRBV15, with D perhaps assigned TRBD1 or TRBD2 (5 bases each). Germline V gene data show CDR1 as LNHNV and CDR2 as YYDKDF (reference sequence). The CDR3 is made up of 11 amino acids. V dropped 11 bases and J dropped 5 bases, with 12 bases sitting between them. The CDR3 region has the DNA TGTGCCTCTGGGGGACGGGAGACCCAGTACTTC. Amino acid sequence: CASGGRETQYF.

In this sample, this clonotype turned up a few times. The CDR3 DNA reads as TGCGCCAGCAGCCAAGTGATCCAGGACGGCTACACCTTC. It codes for CASSQVIQDGYTF. The chain has TRBV4-1 and TRBJ1-2, with no clear D. Germline CDR1 is MGHRA and CDR2 is YSYEKL. CDR3 length: 13 amino acids. V lost 1 base and J 8 bases, leaving 11 bases between the germline ends.

The CDR3 reads CAISERESSTDTQYF. CDR3 sequence (DNA): TGTGCCATCAGTGAGCGGGAGTCTAGCACAGATACGCAGTATTTT. The chain has TRBV10-3 and TRBJ2-3, with TRBD2 as a possible D gene (6 bases). Germline-derived CDR1 and CDR2 are ENHRY and SYGVKD. V was pared by 2 bases and J by 0 bases, with 9 bases between. This CDR3 comprises 15 residues.

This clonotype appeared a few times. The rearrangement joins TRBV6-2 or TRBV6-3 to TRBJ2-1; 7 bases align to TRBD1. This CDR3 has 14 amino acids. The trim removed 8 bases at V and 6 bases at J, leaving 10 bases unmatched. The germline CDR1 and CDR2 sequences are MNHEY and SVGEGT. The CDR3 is CASYPLQGPNEQFF. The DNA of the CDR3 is TGTGCCAGCTACCCTCTACAGGGGCCCAATGAGCAGTTCTTC.

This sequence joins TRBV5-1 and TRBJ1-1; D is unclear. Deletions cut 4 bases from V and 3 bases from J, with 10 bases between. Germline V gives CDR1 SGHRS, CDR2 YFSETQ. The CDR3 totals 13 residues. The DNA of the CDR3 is TGCGCCAGCAGCCGGATCCGGGACACTGAAGCTTTCTTT. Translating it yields CASSRIRDTEAFF. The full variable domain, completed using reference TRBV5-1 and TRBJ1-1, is KAGVTQTPRYLIKTRGQQVTLSCSPISGHRSVSWYQQTPGQGLQFLFEYFSETQRNKGNFPGRFSGRQFSNSRSEMNVSTLELGDSALYLCASSRIRDTEAFFGQGTRLTVV.

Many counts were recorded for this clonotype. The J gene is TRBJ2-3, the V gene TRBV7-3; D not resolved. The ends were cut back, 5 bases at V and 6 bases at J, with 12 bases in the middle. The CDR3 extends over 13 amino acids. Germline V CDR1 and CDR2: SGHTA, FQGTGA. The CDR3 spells CASSENSGDTQYF. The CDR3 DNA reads TGTGCCAGCAGCGAGAATTCGGGCGATACGCAGTATTTT.

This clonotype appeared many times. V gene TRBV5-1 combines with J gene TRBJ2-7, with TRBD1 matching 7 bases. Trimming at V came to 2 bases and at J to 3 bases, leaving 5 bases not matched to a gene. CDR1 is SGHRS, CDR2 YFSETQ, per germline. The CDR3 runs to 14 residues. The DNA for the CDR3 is TGCGCCAGCAGCTTAACGGACAGGAGCTACGAGCAGTACTTC. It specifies CASSLTDRSYEQYF.

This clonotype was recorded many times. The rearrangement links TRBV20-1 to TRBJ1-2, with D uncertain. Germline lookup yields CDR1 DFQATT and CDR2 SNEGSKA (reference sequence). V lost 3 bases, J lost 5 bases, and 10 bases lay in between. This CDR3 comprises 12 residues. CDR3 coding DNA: TGCAGTGCTAGTCGGAGGGATTATGGCTACACCTTC. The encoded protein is CSASRRDYGYTF.

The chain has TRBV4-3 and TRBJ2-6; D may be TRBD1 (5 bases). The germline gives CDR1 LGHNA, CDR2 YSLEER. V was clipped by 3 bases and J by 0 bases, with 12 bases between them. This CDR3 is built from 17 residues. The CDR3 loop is CASSHRALGSGANVLTF. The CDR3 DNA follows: TGCGCCAGCAGCCACAGGGCGCTCGGCTCTGGGGCCAACGTCCTGACTTTC.

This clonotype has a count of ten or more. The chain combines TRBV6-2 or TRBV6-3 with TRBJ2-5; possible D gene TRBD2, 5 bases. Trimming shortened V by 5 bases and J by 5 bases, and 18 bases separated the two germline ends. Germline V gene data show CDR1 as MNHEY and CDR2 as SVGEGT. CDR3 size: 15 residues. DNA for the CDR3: TGTGCCAGCAGTCACGGGGTTCAGACCGCGGAGACCCAGTACTTC. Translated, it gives CASSHGVQTAETQYF.

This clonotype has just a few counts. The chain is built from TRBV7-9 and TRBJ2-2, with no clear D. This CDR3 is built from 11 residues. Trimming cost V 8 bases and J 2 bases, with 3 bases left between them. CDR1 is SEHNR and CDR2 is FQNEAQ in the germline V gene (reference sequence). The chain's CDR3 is CASFNTGELFF. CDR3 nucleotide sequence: TGTGCCAGCTTTAACACCGGGGAGCTGTTTTTT.

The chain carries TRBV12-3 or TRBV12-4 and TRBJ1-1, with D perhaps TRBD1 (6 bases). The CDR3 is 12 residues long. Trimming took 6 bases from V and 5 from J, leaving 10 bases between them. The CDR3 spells CASRQGDTEAFF. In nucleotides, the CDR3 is TGTGCCAGCAGACAGGGAGATACTGAAGCTTTCTTT.

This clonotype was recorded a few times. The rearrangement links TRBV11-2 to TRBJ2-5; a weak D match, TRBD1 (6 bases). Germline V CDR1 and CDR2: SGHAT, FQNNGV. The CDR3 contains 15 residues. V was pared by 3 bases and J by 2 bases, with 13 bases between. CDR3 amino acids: CASSFPGQNQETQYF. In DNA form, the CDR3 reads TGTGCCAGCAGCTTCCCAGGACAGAATCAAGAGACCCAGTACTTC.

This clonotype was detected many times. The CDR3 DNA reads as TGCAGCGTGCCGGGACTGGTCTCTGGGGCCAACGTCCTGACTTTC. This sequence encodes CSVPGLVSGANVLTF. The chain carries TRBV29-1 and TRBJ2-6, with a possible D match to TRBD2 (6 bases). CDR1 is SQVTM, CDR2 ANQGSEA, per germline. The CDR3 has 15 residues. Between the trimmed V and J ends, which lost 6 bases and 0 bases, there was a span of 12 bases.

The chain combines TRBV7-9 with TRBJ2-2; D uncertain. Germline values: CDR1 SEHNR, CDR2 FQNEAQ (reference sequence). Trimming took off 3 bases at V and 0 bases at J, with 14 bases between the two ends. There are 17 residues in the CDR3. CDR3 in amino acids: CASSFNIGPANTGELFF. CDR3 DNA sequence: TGTGCCAGCAGCTTTAACATTGGGCCCGCGAACACCGGGGAGCTGTTTTTT.

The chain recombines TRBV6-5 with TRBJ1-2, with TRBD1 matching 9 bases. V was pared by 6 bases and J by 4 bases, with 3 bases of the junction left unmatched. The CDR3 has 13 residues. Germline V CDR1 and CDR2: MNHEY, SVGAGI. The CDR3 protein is CASRTDRGYGYTF. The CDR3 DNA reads TGTGCCAGCAGGACGGACAGGGGCTATGGCTACACCTTC.

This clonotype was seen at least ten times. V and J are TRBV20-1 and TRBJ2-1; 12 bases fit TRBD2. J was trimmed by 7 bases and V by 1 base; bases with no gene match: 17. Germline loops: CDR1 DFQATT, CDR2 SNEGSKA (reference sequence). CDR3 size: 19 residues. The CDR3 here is CSARGALGALAGGFNEQFF. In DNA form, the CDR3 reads TGCAGTGCTAGAGGGGCCCTTGGGGCACTAGCGGGGGGTTTTAATGAGCAGTTCTTC.

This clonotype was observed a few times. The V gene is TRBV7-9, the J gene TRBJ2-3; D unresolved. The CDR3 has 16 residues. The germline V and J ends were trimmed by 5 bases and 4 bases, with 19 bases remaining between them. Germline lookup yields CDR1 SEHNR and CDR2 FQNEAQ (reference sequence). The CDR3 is CASSPWEGSGPDTQYF. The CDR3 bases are TGTGCCAGCAGCCCATGGGAAGGGTCGGGTCCAGATACGCAGTATTTT.

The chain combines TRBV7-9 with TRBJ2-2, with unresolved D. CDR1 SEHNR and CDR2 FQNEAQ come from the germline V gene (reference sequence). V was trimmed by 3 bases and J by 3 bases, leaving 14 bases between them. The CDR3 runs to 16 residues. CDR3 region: CASSFAPPFDTGELFF. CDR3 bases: TGTGCCAGCAGCTTTGCCCCCCCTTTTGACACCGGGGAGCTGTTTTTT. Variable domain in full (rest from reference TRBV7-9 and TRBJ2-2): DTGVSQNPRHKITKRGQNVTFRCDPISEHNRLYWYRQTLGQGPEFLTYFQNEAQLEKSRLLSDRFSAERPKGSFSTLEIQRTEQGDSAMYLCASSFAPPFDTGELFFGEGSRLTVL.

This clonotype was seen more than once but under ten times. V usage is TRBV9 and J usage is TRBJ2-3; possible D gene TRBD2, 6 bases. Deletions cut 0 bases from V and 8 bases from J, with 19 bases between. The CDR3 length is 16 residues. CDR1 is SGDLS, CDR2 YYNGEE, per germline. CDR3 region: CASSVEGSGLPGTQYF. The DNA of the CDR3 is TGTGCCAGCAGCGTAGAAGGTAGCGGCCTCCCGGGTACGCAGTATTTT.

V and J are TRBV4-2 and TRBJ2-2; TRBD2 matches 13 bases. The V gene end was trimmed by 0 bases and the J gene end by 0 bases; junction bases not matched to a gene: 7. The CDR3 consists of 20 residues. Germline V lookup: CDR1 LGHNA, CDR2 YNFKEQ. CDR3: CASSQDLAGLAGSNTGELFF. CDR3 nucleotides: TGTGCCAGCAGCCAAGATCTAGCGGGACTAGCGGGGTCGAACACCGGGGAGCTGTTTTTT.

DNA for the CDR3: TGTGCCAGCACACTGGAGACCGGGACTAGAATCAGATTATCAGATACGCAGTATTTT. Translation gives CASTLETGTRIRLSDTQYF. The chain joins TRBV28 to TRBJ2-3, with 8 nucleotides matching TRBD2. Per germline, CDR1 MDHEN and CDR2 SYDVKM. Trimming removed 7 bases from V and 4 bases from J; junction bases left unmatched: 22. The CDR3 runs 19 residues. The full variable domain, with the rest looked up from reference TRBV28 and TRBJ2-3, is DVKVTQSSRYLVKRTGEKVFLECVQDMDHENMFWYRQDPGLGLRLIYFSYDVKMKEKGDIPEGYSVSREKKERFSLILESASTNQTSMYLCASTLETGTRIRLSDTQYFGPGTRLTVL.

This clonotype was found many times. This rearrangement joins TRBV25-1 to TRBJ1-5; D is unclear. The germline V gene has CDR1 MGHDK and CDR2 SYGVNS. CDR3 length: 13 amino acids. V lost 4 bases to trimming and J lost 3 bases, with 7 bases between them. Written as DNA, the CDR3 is TGTGCCAGCAGTGCGGCAGCCAATCAGCCCCAGCATTTT. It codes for CASSAAANQPQHF. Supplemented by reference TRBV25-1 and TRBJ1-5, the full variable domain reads EADIYQTPRYLVIGTGKKITLECSQTMGHDKMYWYQQDPGMELHLIHYSYGVNSTEKGDLSSESTVSRIRTEHFPLTLESARPSHTSQYLCASSAAANQPQHFGDGTRLSIL.

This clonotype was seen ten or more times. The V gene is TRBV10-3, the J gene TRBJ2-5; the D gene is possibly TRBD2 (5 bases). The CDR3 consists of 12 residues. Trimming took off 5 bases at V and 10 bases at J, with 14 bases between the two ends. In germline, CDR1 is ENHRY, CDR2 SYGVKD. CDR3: CAISPRGWDQYF. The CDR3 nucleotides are TGTGCCATCAGTCCGAGAGGGTGGGACCAGTACTTC.